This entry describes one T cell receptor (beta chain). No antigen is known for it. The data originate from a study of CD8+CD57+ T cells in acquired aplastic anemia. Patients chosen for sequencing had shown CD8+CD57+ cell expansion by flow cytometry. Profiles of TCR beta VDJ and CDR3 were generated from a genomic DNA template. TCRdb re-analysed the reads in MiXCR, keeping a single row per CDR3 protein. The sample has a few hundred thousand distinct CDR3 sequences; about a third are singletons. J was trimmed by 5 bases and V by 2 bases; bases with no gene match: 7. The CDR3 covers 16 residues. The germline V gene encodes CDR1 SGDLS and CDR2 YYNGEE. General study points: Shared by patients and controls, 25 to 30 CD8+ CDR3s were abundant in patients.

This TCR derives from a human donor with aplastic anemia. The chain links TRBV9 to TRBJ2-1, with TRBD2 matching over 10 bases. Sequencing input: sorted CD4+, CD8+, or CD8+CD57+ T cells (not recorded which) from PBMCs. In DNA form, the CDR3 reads TGTGCCAGCAGCGTTATAGCGGGGGGAAGTAACAATGAGCAGTTCTTC. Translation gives CASSVIAGGSNNEQFF.